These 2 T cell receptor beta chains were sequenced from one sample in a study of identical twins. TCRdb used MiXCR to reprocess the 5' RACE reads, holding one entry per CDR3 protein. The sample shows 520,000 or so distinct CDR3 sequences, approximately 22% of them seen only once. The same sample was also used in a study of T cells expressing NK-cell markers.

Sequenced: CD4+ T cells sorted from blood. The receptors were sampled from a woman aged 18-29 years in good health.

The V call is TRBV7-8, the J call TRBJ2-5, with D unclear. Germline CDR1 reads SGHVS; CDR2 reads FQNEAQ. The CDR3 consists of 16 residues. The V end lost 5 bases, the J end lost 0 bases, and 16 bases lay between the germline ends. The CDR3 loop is CASSLTFGLYQETQYF. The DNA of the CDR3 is TGTGCCAGCAGCCTAACATTCGGTCTGTACCAAGAGACCCAGTACTTC. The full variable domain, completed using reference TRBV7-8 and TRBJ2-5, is GAGVSQSPRYKVAKRGQDVALRCDPISGHVSLFWYQQALGQGPEFLTYFQNEAQLDKSGLPSDRFFAERPEGSVSTLKIQRTQQEDSAVYLCASSLTFGLYQETQYFGPGTRLLVL.

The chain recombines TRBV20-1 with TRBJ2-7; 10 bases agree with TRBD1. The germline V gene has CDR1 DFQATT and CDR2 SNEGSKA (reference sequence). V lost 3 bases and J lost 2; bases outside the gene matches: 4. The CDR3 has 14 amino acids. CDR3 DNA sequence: TGCAGTGCTAGGGACAGGGGGTTGACCTACGAGCAGTACTTC. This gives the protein CSARDRGLTYEQYF.